One and the same sample provided the 9 T cell receptor beta chains below, sequenced in a study of OX40 agonist ivuxolimab in advanced cancers. Produced via immunoSEQ multiplex PCR; TCRdb's table is partial and in-frame only. The sample shows some 98,000 clones, roughly 80% of them seen only once. This material consisted of CD4+ or CD8+ T cells sorted from blood, taken in a trial of the OX40 agonist ivuxolimab. These receptor sequences come from an adult with an advanced solid tumor such as melanoma, head and neck, liver or kidney cancer.

This clone was detected only a few times. The chain links TRBV28 to TRBJ2-4; D assignment may be TRBD1 or TRBD2 (5 bases each). Germline loops: CDR1 MDHEN, CDR2 SYDVKM. Trimming shortened V by 1 base and J by 5 bases, and 15 bases separated the two germline ends. The CDR3 runs to 16 residues. CDR3 coding DNA: TGTGCCAGCAGTTTATTAGGGACGGTCGACCAAAACATTCAGTACTTC. It encodes CASSLLGTVDQNIQYF.

The rearrangement joins TRBV5-6 to TRBJ2-7; TRBD1 is a possible D gene (5 bases). The germline CDR1 and CDR2 sequences are SGHDT and YYEEEE. The CDR3 length is 15 residues. Trimming removed 2 bases from V and 7 bases from J, with 19 bases in between. The CDR3 sequence is CASSFQGTLSGEQYF. CDR3 bases: TGTGCCAGCAGCTTCCAGGGCACCCTTTCTGGGGAGCAGTACTTC.

The V and J genes are TRBV5-4 and TRBJ1-1, with D perhaps matching TRBD1 (5 bases). Looked up from germline, CDR1 is SGHNT and CDR2 is YYREEE (reference sequence). This CDR3 region has 14 residues. V shed 4 bases and J shed 4 bases, with 14 bases lying between them. This chain's CDR3 is CASSPDRGGTEAFF. The CDR3 DNA reads TGTGCCAGCAGCCCCGATAGGGGTGGCACTGAAGCTTTCTTT.

This clone came up a few times. This chain uses TRBV29-1 with TRBJ1-2; 9 bases line up with TRBD1. J lost 8 bases, V lost 0 bases, and 4 bases had no gene match. Germline CDR1 and CDR2: SQVTM and ANQGSEA. The CDR3 is 13 residues long. The CDR3 spells CSVEDRTGVGYTF. CDR3 nucleotides: TGCAGCGTTGAAGACCGGACAGGGGTCGGCTACACCTTC.

The chain is built from TRBV7-2 and TRBJ2-7; TRBD2 might be the D (5 bases). Germline CDR1 reads SGHTA; CDR2 reads FQGNSA. The CDR3 has 15 residues. V was pared by 5 bases and J by 0 bases, with 14 bases between. CDR3 sequence: CASSPLGGISYEQYF. CDR3 DNA sequence: TGTGCCAGCAGCCCTCTAGGAGGAATCTCCTACGAGCAGTACTTC.

The chain is built from TRBV6-1 and TRBJ1-5; D possibly corresponds to TRBD1 (6 bases). CDR1 and CDR2 from the germline V gene are MNHNS and SASEGT. This CDR3 has 13 residues. Trimming stripped 4 bases from V and 6 bases from J, with 10 bases between. In DNA form, the CDR3 reads TGTGCCAGCAGTGGGCGGGGGGCTCAGCCCCAGCATTTT. It encodes CASSGRGAQPQHF.

A note on this clone: The germline gene is not matched at one end of the junction; a read error may be the cause. The rearrangement links TRBV2 to TRBJ2-3, with D uncertain. Germline V gene sequence: CDR1 SNHLY, CDR2 FYNNEI. The CDR3 has 14 amino acids. The DNA for the CDR3 is TGTGCCAGCAGTAATAGCCCGTCCACAAATACGCAGTATTTT. Encoded protein: CASSNSPSTNTQYF.

In this sample, this clone turned up a few times. This same CDR3 is encoded by further DNA sequences in the sample. V and J are TRBV19 and TRBJ2-3; a weak D match, TRBD2 (7 bases). Per germline, CDR1 LNHDA and CDR2 SQIVND (reference sequence). Trimming took off 4 bases at V and 3 bases at J, with 14 bases between the two ends. The CDR3 length is 15 residues. In nucleotides, the CDR3 is TGTGCCAGTAGTAGGGGGGGCGGTCAGACAGATACGCAGTATTTT. Translating it yields CASSRGGGQTDTQYF.

In this sample, this clone turned up once. J is TRBJ2-1 and V is TRBV18; 8 nucleotides align to TRBD1. V shed 4 bases and J 6 bases; nucleotides not matched to a gene: 8. Germline V gene data show CDR1 as KGHSH and CDR2 as LQKENI. This CDR3 spans 15 amino acids. CDR3 nucleotides: TGTGCCAGCTCACTTCAGGGGGCCCTTGCCAATGAGCAGTTCTTC. Its translation: CASSLQGALANEQFF.